This T cell receptor (beta chain) was documented in a study of T-cell memory formation after mild COVID-19. Across the whole study: The study found TCR clusters largely donor specific. General observations from the study: Pre-infection memory showed some responding clones, and this suggested that cross-reactive memory joined. CD4+ bias marked clones expanding day 15 to 37, unlike balanced contracting clones. Confirmation of SARS-CoV-2 specificity was lacking for second-wave clones peaking day 37.

CDR1 is SGHAT and CDR2 is FQNNGV in the germline V gene. Trimming stripped 1 base from V and 6 bases from J, with 10 bases between. The CDR3 has 14 amino acids. TCRdb re-called the 5' RACE reads through MiXCR, storing one row per CDR3 protein. Of approximately 480,000 distinct CDR3 sequences in the sample, about 20% were seen once. A remark on this clonotype: Its antigen is still unknown.

The source of this sequence is an adult woman who had mild COVID-19 (a few samples of this study predate the infection). Cell type and time point are not known. The chain has TRBV11-2 and TRBJ1-5; D ambiguous. The sample was PBMCs or a T cell subset sorted from them (not recorded which). The CDR3 nucleotides read TGTGCCAGCAGCTTAGGGTTCGGGAGTCAGCCCCAGCATTTT. Protein sequence: CASSLGFGSQPQHF.